Reported below is one TCR beta chain. Measured with immunoSEQ multiplex PCR; TCRdb has only the in-frame clones, and not every one. The table lists 12,000 to 15,000 clones, around 73% of them singletons, with under 35% in the top ten. This entry belongs to a study of sequential checkpoint blockade in melanoma. Study background: Each arm's sequence ended with maintenance nivolumab.

The sample's treatment: randomized to nivolumab then ipilimumab (arm A) or the reverse (arm B). No patient had prior DNA-damaging chemotherapy. Sorted cells were live CD3+CD8+, lacking CD19 and CD56, from PBMCs. This sequence originates from a human donor with melanoma. The starting material was CD8+ T cells sorted from blood (inferred from file names), obtained from a patient given nivolumab and ipilimumab in sequence.

The CDR3 region has the DNA TGTGCCTGGAGTCGGGACTCCCAAAGCGTGAAGACCCAGTACTTC. This codes for CAWSRDSQSVKTQYF. The gene calls are TRBV30 and TRBJ2-5, with D perhaps matching TRBD2 (6 bases). The V and J ends lost 2 bases and 6 bases respectively, with 19 bases between them. Germline lookup yields CDR1 GTSNPN and CDR2 SVGIG (reference sequence). This CDR3 has 15 amino acids.